This TCR beta chain is from a study of T cells after yellow fever vaccination. TCRdb re-analysed the 5' RACE reads in MiXCR, keeping a single row per CDR3 protein. The sample yields approximately 580,000 distinct CDR3 sequences, around 17% seen once. There are 12 residues in the CDR3. CDR1 and CDR2 from the germline V gene are SNHLY and FYNNEI. Trimming stripped 6 bases from V and 2 bases from J, with 8 bases between. The chain has TRBV2 and TRBJ2-7; D might be TRBD1 (6 bases). The source material was PBMCs, sampled less than 6 days after the first yellow fever vaccination. The sequence came from a man aged 18 to 29 who received the YFV17D yellow fever vaccine. CDR3 loop: CASRGQTYEQYV. The CDR3 nucleotides read TGTGCCAGCAGAGGACAGACCTACGAGCAGTACGTC.